What follows are 14 T cell receptor beta chains derived from one specimen sequenced in a study of cytomegalovirus exposure and HLA in healthy donors. PCR employed 60 Vbeta and 13 Jbeta primers. Profiled with immunoSEQ multiplex PCR; TCRdb holds only in-frame clones, not every one. The data contain 170,000 or so clones, about 80% of them singletons. The specimen sequenced was PBMCs. The receptors stem from a boy aged 5-17 years in good health and CMV-seronegative.

V gene TRBV27 combines with J gene TRBJ1-5; a weak D match, TRBD1 (5 bases). The CDR3 covers 13 residues. Trimming took off 6 bases at V and 7 bases at J, with 13 bases between the two ends. Germline V gene data show CDR1 as MNHEY and CDR2 as SMNVEV (reference sequence). The CDR3 bases are TGTGCCAGCAGCCCCAGGACATCCCAGCCCCAGCATTTT. This translates into CASSPRTSQPQHF.

The chain recombines TRBV23-1 with TRBJ2-7; perhaps TRBD2 as D (5 bases). TRBV23-1 is given ORF status, its function remaining uncertain. Trimming took off 7 bases at V and 2 bases at J, with 15 bases between the two ends. The CDR3 length is 14 residues. The CDR3 loop reads CASTQRGIPYEQYF. In DNA form, the CDR3 reads TGCGCCAGCACCCAACGGGGTATTCCCTACGAGCAGTACTTC.

With respect to this clone: Germline and junction disagree at one end, which may indicate a read error. The chain carries TRBV7-9 and TRBJ1-3; no firm D call. This CDR3 has 16 residues. Per germline, CDR1 SEHNR and CDR2 FQNEAQ (reference sequence). DNA for the CDR3: TGTTCCAGCAGCTACGACGGCAGGCTCTCTGGAAACACCATATATTTT. Translating gives CSSSYDGRLSGNTIYF.

The CDR3 DNA sequence: TGTGCCAGCAGTGATATGGCGGGGGGCTACAATGAGCAGTTCTTC. Amino acid sequence: CASSDMAGGYNEQFF. The V call is TRBV6-1, the J call TRBJ2-1; 8 positions agree with TRBD2. Per the germline V gene, CDR1 is MNHNS and CDR2 is SASEGT. This CDR3 spans 15 amino acids. Trimming removed 3 bases from V and 3 bases from J; junction bases left unmatched: 4.

The chain couples TRBV5-4 to TRBJ1-4; 8 bases agree with TRBD1. V was pared by 4 bases and J by 10 bases, with 9 bases of the junction left unmatched. The CDR3 spans 14 residues. Looked up from germline, CDR1 is SGHNT and CDR2 is YYREEE (reference sequence). The CDR3 region is CASSADRANGKLFF. DNA of the CDR3: TGTGCCAGCAGCGCGGACAGGGCTAACGGAAAACTGTTTTTT.

The rearrangement links TRBV7-6 to TRBJ2-5, with D perhaps TRBD2 (6 bases). Trimming took 3 bases from V and 2 from J, leaving 16 bases between them. There are 16 residues in the CDR3. CDR1 is SGHVS and CDR2 is FNYEAQ in the germline V gene. The CDR3 DNA reads TGTGCCAGCAGCTTTGCGGGGTTGCTGATTCAAGAGACCCAGTACTTC. Its translation is CASSFAGLLIQETQYF.

CDR3 residues: CASTGRVTGELFF. The CDR3 DNA sequence: TGTGCCAGCACCGGGAGGGTCACCGGGGAGCTGTTTTTT. The V gene is TRBV25-1, the J gene TRBJ2-2; TRBD2 aligns across 8 bases. Germline V gene data show CDR1 as MGHDK and CDR2 as SYGVNS. V lost 7 bases to trimming and J lost 4 bases; unmatched junction nucleotides: 2. The CDR3 sequence is 13 residues long.

The V and J genes are TRBV19 and TRBJ1-5; the D is unclear. Trimming cost V 3 bases and J 2 bases, with 11 bases left between them. The CDR3 is made up of 15 amino acids. Germline CDR1 and CDR2: LNHDA and SQIVND (reference sequence). CDR3 sequence: CASSMVGGGNQPQHF. The DNA of the CDR3 is TGTGCCAGTAGTATGGTGGGCGGGGGCAATCAGCCCCAGCATTTT. Using reference TRBV19 and TRBJ1-5 for the parts outside the CDR3, the full variable domain is DGGITQSPKYLFRKEGQNVTLSCEQNLNHDAMYWYRQDPGQGLRLIYYSQIVNDFQKGDIAEGYSVSREKKESFPLTVTSAQKNPTAFYLCASSMVGGGNQPQHFGDGTRLSIL.

The chain recombines TRBV5-1 with TRBJ1-1; D may be TRBD1 (5 bases). CDR3 length: 13 residues. In germline, CDR1 is SGHRS, CDR2 YFSETQ. Trimming pared 5 bases from V and 11 bases from J, leaving 19 bases between. CDR3 sequence (DNA): TGCGCCAGCAGACCCACAGGTTCCTGGGTGGCTTTCTTT. Translating gives CASRPTGSWVAFF.

The chain has TRBV7-2 and TRBJ2-7; TRBD2 agrees at 7 bases. This CDR3 comprises 15 residues. Germline values: CDR1 SGHTA, CDR2 FQGNSA. V dropped 2 bases and J dropped 3; count of bases not matched to a gene: 7. This chain's CDR3 is CASSLLAGISYEQYF. The DNA of the CDR3 is TGTGCCAGCAGCTTATTAGCGGGCATAAGCTACGAGCAGTACTTC.

Here the CDR3 reads CSAAQSGGNTIYF. The CDR3 nucleotides are TGCAGCGCTGCACAATCGGGAGGAAACACCATATATTTT. This sequence joins TRBV29-1 and TRBJ1-3, with D hard to call. V was trimmed by 7 bases and J by 4 bases, leaving 14 bases between them. The germline V gene encodes CDR1 SQVTM and CDR2 ANQGSEA. This CDR3 spans 13 amino acids.

The chain links TRBV18 to TRBJ2-3, with 9 bases matching TRBD1. Germline V gives CDR1 KGHSH, CDR2 LQKENI. The CDR3 is made up of 15 amino acids. J was trimmed by 2 bases and V by 4 bases; bases with no gene match: 4. CDR3 sequence (DNA): TGTGCCAGCTCACGGACAGGGGCGACCACAGATACGCAGTATTTT. Translated, it gives CASSRTGATTDTQYF.

This chain connects TRBV27 to TRBJ2-4, with 7 bases fitting TRBD2. The CDR3 runs to 16 residues. V was pared by 10 bases and J by 1 base, with 13 bases of the junction left unmatched. Germline V gene data show CDR1 as MNHEY and CDR2 as SMNVEV (reference sequence). CDR3 sequence (DNA): TGTGCCAATCATGGAGTTTGGGAGGGGGCCAAAAACATTCAGTACTTC. This sequence encodes CANHGVWEGAKNIQYF.

As to this clone: Other nucleotide sequences in the sample specify the same CDR3. The chain employs TRBV5-8 and TRBJ2-7; 9 bases are shared with TRBD1. Germline V gene data show CDR1 as SGHTS and CDR2 as YDEGEE. The CDR3 length is 16 residues. J gave up 5 bases and V 4 bases, and 13 bases lay outside the gene matches. The CDR3 coding sequence is TGTGCCAGCAGCGCCCTGGGACAGGGAAAGCACGACGAGCAGTACTTC. Its protein is CASSALGQGKHDEQYF.